A selection of T cell receptor beta chains follows, all from one sample in a study of breast tumors, draining lymph nodes, adjacent tissues. One entry per CDR3 protein, called by TCRdb with MiXCR from the multiplex PCR reads. The profile shows over 150,000 distinct CDR3 sequences, around 33% of them singletons. The specimen was axillary lymph node tissue. The source of these receptors is a female donor with breast cancer. Some clones in this sample may be carry-over from other donors' samples. The CDR3 runs from the conserved cysteine through the conserved F or W. Each record gives: J gene, D gene, V gene, clone size, CDR3 protein, CDR3 DNA. A D gene is named only where the DNA matches it firmly. Size is omitted from some rows. Given values are once, few, many or a class for expanded clones.

TRBJ2-7 . TRBV6-6 many CASSYSKGAGQANYEQYF TGTGCCAGCAGTTACTCGAAAGGAGCGGGACAGGCAAACTACGAGCAGTACTTC
TRBJ1-4 . TRBV6-2/TRBV6-3 many CASSYSDRVEKLFF TGTGCCAGCAGTTACTCTGACCGCGTGGAAAAACTGTTTTTT
TRBJ2-3 TRBD2 TRBV7-2 . CVSSPRLAGPYNEQYF TGTGTCAGCAGCCCCAGACTAGCGGGACCCTACAATGAGCAGTATTTT
TRBJ1-4 . TRBV3-1 many CASSILNGGRTNEKLFF TGTGCCAGCAGCATTCTCAACGGGGGCCGGACTAATGAAAAACTGTTTTTT
TRBJ2-7 . TRBV4-1 many CASSRLTGTANYEQYF TGCGCCAGCAGCCGCCTTACCGGGACTGCTAACTACGAGCAGTACTTC
TRBJ1-2 . TRBV6-5 many CASSYREFYGYTF TGTGCCAGCAGTTACCGGGAATTCTATGGCTACACCTTC
TRBJ1-3 . TRBV3-2 . CASRQGNAIYF TGTGCCAGCAGACAGGGAAACGCCATATATTTT
TRBJ2-3 . TRBV7-3 many CASSPDTDTQYF TGTGCCAGCAGCCCCGATACAGATACGCAGTATTTT
TRBJ2-1 . TRBV9 . CASSVGVAGQSYNEQFF TGTGCCAGCAGCGTAGGGGTAGCGGGACAGTCATACAATGAGCAGTTCTTC
TRBJ1-3 . TRBV5-6 few CANSLIGVSSGNTIYF TGTGCCAACAGCCTAATTGGGGTTTCTTCTGGAAACACCATATATTTT
TRBJ2-1 TRBD1 TRBV12-3/TRBV12-4 many CASFDGDRQFF TGTGCCAGCTTCGATGGGGACAGGCAGTTCTTC
TRBJ1-5 . TRBV11-3 . CASSLGGVQETQHF TGTGCCAGCAGCTTAGGGGGCGTTCAAGAGACCCAGCATTTT
TRBJ1-6 TRBD1 TRBV20-1 many CSALSGDRANSPLHF TGCAGTGCTCTCAGCGGGGACAGAGCCAATTCACCCCTCCACTTT
TRBJ2-1 TRBD2 TRBV28 . CASRYGLAGVGYSEQFF TGTGCCAGCAGATATGGACTAGCGGGAGTAGGGTACAGTGAGCAGTTCTTC
TRBJ1-2 . TRBV29-1 once CSVWIGSNYGYTF TGCAGCGTTTGGATAGGTTCTAACTATGGCTACACCTTC
TRBJ2-3 TRBD2 TRBV6-1 many CATRLAGLTDTQYF TGTGCCACCCGACTAGCGGGGCTCACAGATACGCAGTATTTT
TRBJ1-3 TRBD1 TRBV5-1 many CASSLGGGQEYTIYF TGCGCCAGCAGCCTCGGGGGGGGACAGGAGTACACCATATATTTT
TRBJ2-3 TRBD2 TRBV20-1 . CSARDPGLAGTDTQYF TGCAGTGCTAGGGATCCGGGACTAGCGGGCACAGATACGCAGTATTTT
TRBJ2-3 TRBD2 TRBV11-2 many CASSPNSGSWMGTDTQYF TGTGCCAGCAGCCCCAATAGCGGGAGCTGGATGGGGACAGATACGCAGTATTTT
TRBJ2-1 TRBD2 TRBV2 many CASSGEAGVRNEQFF TGTGCCAGCAGTGGGGAAGCGGGGGTGAGGAATGAGCAGTTCTTC
TRBJ2-7 . TRBV7-6 . CASSAGAGDEQYF TGTGCCAGCAGCGCTGGGGCCGGAGACGAGCAGTACTTC
TRBJ1-5 . TRBV19 many CASSMGVSNQPQHF TGTGCCAGTAGTATGGGGGTGAGCAATCAGCCCCAGCATTTT
TRBJ1-5 TRBD1 TRBV24-1 many CATSDWTGLVQPQHF TGTGCCACCAGTGACTGGACAGGGTTAGTTCAGCCCCAGCATTTT
TRBJ2-5 . TRBV20-1 . CSASARETQYF TGCAGTGCTAGCGCACGGGAGACCCAGTACTTC
TRBJ2-1 . TRBV11-3 many CASSLAGAGEEQFF TGTGCCAGCAGCTTGGCGGGGGCTGGGGAGGAGCAGTTCTTC
TRBJ2-7 . TRBV3-1 many CASSLYQTPEQYF TGTGCCAGCAGCCTTTATCAGACGCCGGAGCAGTACTTC
TRBJ2-7 TRBD2 TRBV24-1 . CATSGPSGDEQYF TGTGCCACCAGTGGGCCTAGCGGGGACGAGCAGTACTTC
TRBJ2-7 . TRBV5-4 . CASSRSEGSLEQYF TGTGCCAGCTCCAGGTCGGAGGGGTCGCTCGAGCAGTACTTC
TRBJ2-1 TRBD2 TRBV27 few CASGTSGSGNEQFF TGTGCCAGTGGGACTAGCGGGAGTGGGAATGAGCAGTTCTTC
TRBJ2-5 . TRBV5-1 . CASSLGLYQDTQYF TGCGCCAGCAGCTTGGGCTTGTACCAAGACACCCAGTACTTC
TRBJ2-2 . TRBV6-1 . CASSQVRGTGELFF TGTGCCAGCAGTCAAGTGCGGGGCACCGGGGAGCTGTTTTTT
TRBJ2-7 TRBD2 TRBV7-2 many CASSLRGTGGPYEQYF TGTGCCAGCAGCTTAAGAGGGACGGGAGGGCCGTACGAGCAGTACTTC
TRBJ1-1 TRBD1 TRBV2 few CASRNRGTAFF TGTGCCAGCAGGAACAGGGGAACAGCTTTCTTT
TRBJ2-7 TRBD1 TRBV6-1 . CASSRRDRASEQYF TGTGCCAGCAGTCGACGGGACAGGGCCAGCGAGCAGTACTTC